This T cell receptor beta chain appears in the sequencing data of a study of blood T cell repertoires in COVID-19. This CDR3 has 12 residues. The ends were cut back, 1 base at V and 7 bases at J, with 8 bases in the middle. The germline gives CDR1 SGHNT, CDR2 YYREEE (reference sequence). How the authors handled the data: Reference gene primer amplification yielded estimated nucleated cell counts. Assay: immunoSEQ multiplex PCR; the TCRdb copy retains only in-frame clones and omits some. V and J calls and clone size are copied from that table; D and trimming were computed from the DNA. The table includes roughly 220,000 clones, around 84% detected once.

This clonotype was sampled from a man aged 25 to 40 with active or convalescent COVID-19. Material for sequencing was peripheral blood. J is TRBJ1-1 and V is TRBV5-4, with TRBD1 as a possible D gene (6 bases). CDR3 amino acids: CASSLTGIEAFF. In DNA form, the CDR3 reads TGTGCCAGCAGCTTGACAGGGATTGAAGCTTTCTTT.